This TCR beta chain was profiled in a study of T cells in Graves' hyperthyroidism and ophthalmopathy. Study outcomes and limitations: Model-based prediction identified ophthalmopathy a median about 6.8 months prior to its onset. Most thyroid-expanded clonotypes above 0.001 were also found in blood.

In patients aged 18 to 65, hyperthyroidism was newly diagnosed, with duration under 2 months. Diagnoses rested on clinical symptoms, serum thyroxine and TRAb, thyroid ultrasound and orbital computed tomography. For this clonotype: As yet, its antigen is unknown.

There are 11 residues in the CDR3. Trimming shortened V by 3 bases and J by 7 bases, and 5 bases separated the two germline ends. Germline lookup yields CDR1 KGHDR and CDR2 SFDVKD. Amplification of TCR beta CDR3 regions was performed using RNA transcripts as template. HTBI primers were employed in a first-round RT-PCR of the TCR CDR3. TCRdb re-analysed the multiplex PCR reads in MiXCR, keeping a single row per CDR3 protein. Seen here are some 720,000 distinct CDR3 sequences, 16% observed once, and the top ten hold around 7.7%. The V call is TRBV24-1, the J call TRBJ1-2; D uncertain. This receptor was taken from a man in his late teens or twenties with Graves' hyperthyroidism. The sequenced material came from blood. CDR3 bases: TGTGCCACCAGTGATCATCTTGGCTACACCTTC. Protein: CATSDHLGYTF.